The clone carrying this TCR beta chain came up many times. Its specificity is unknown. The source of the sample is a study of identical twins. Overall study results and limits: A partial confounding effect on zero-insertion analyses could come from invariant MAIT and iNKT cells. Out-of-frame beta chain sequences displayed weaker excess sharing between twins. Not following the same donors, the study drew its conclusions from cross-sectional statistical analysis. Low generation probability was overrepresented in out-of-frame alpha sequences shared by twins.

The CDR3 runs to 14 residues. Germline lookup yields CDR1 SGHDT and CDR2 YYEEEE. Trimming took off 4 bases at V and 6 bases at J, with 14 bases between the two ends. A single record per CDR3 protein comes from TCRdb applying MiXCR to the 5' RACE reads. The sample carries around 530,000 distinct CDR3 sequences, 15% recorded once. The same data also went into a second study, on yellow fever vaccine responses in identical twins.

This TCR was recovered from a young woman in good health. The V call is TRBV5-6, the J call TRBJ2-1; D perhaps matches TRBD2 (6 bases). The sequenced material came from CD4+ T cells sorted from blood. CDR3 DNA: TGTGCCAGCAGCAAACTTAGCGGAAGCAATGAGCAGTTCTTC. It codes for CASSKLSGSNEQFF.